This T cell receptor beta chain emerged from a study of beta chain features in type 1 diabetes. Expressed TCRB transcripts were sequenced because the isolated RNA had all been reverse transcribed beforehand. The data were produced by immunoSEQ multiplex PCR, yet TCRdb's version contains in-frame clones alone and is incomplete. The profile shows approximately 160,000 clones, over 7.5% of them singletons. Germline assignment: CDR1 SGHAT and CDR2 FQNNGV. There are 17 residues in the CDR3. V lost 0 bases and J 3 bases, leaving 15 bases between the germline ends. This clone was counted between two and nine times.

The TCR comes from a woman aged 18-29 years in good health. Sequenced: central memory CD4+ T cells from blood. The chain employs TRBV11-2 and TRBJ2-4; D is perhaps TRBD2 (6 bases). CDR3 nucleotides: TGTGCCAGCAGCTTAGAAGGGCTAGCGAACTTCAAAAACATTCAGTACTTC. Translating gives CASSLEGLANFKNIQYF.